These 5 T cell receptor beta chains originate from one sample sequenced in a study of vaccination effects on CD4 cells after COVID-19. Sequencing used immunoSEQ multiplex PCR; TCRdb keeps in-frame clones, though not all of them. The sample gives 30,000 to 35,000 clones, 70% to 85% of which show up once; 25% to 30% is in the top ten. No antigen is known for these receptors. Pools of viral peptides were used by the ViraFEST assay to expand antigen-specific CD4+ T cells ahead of sequencing. Investigators separated out CD4+ T cells once more than nine days of culture had passed. The person acquired a PCR-confirmed SARS-CoV-2 infection between March and December 2020. The specimen was CD4+ T cells from PBMCs cultured with a peptide pool, collected before COVID-19 vaccination. The receptors derive from a human donor who had a prior SARS-CoV-2 infection.

The rearrangement uses TRBV18 and TRBJ2-7, with D possibly called TRBD1 or TRBD2 (5 bases each). The V gene's germline CDR1 is KGHSH and CDR2 LQKENI. Trimming shortened V by 2 bases and J by 7 bases, and 15 bases separated the two germline ends. This CDR3 is 14 amino acids long. The CDR3 reads CASSPYQGVGEQYF. The CDR3 bases are TGTGCCAGCTCACCATATCAGGGAGTTGGGGAGCAGTACTTC.

The chain recombines TRBV18 with TRBJ2-2, with TRBD2 matching over 7 bases. Per germline, CDR1 KGHSH and CDR2 LQKENI. The CDR3 contains 18 residues. V shed 3 bases and J 3 bases; nucleotides not matched to a gene: 13. Here the CDR3 reads CASSPLIGGGSDTGELFF. The DNA of the CDR3 is TGTGCCAGCTCACCCTTGATTGGCGGCGGGAGTGACACCGGGGAGCTGTTTTTT.

As DNA, the CDR3 is TGTGCCAGCAGCTTGTACCGGAGACAGGGGGCGTCTGGGGCCAACGTCCTGACTTTC. Its protein is CASSLYRRQGASGANVLTF. The chain is built from TRBV5-6 and TRBJ2-6; 10 nucleotides align to TRBD1. Unmatched junction bases numbered 8, after V lost 1 base and J lost 1 base. There are 19 residues in the CDR3. Germline-derived CDR1 and CDR2 are SGHDT and YYEEEE.

This clone has a single count. The chain employs TRBV7-2 and TRBJ2-7; maybe TRBD1 (6 bases). Per the germline V gene, CDR1 is SGHTA and CDR2 is FQGNSA. The ends were cut back, 0 bases at V and 3 bases at J, with 9 bases in the middle. The CDR3 totals 14 residues. CDR3 protein: CASSLAGQNYEQYF. The CDR3, as DNA: TGTGCCAGCAGCTTAGCGGGACAAAACTACGAGCAGTACTTC.

This rearrangement joins TRBV6-1 to TRBJ1-2, with D unresolved. Trimming took off 1 base at V and 9 bases at J, with 15 bases between the two ends. This CDR3 has 14 amino acids. Per the germline V gene, CDR1 is MNHNS and CDR2 is SASEGT. CDR3 DNA sequence: TGTGCCAGCAGTGAAGAAGGTTGGCAGAACAGCTACACCTTC. This sequence encodes CASSEEGWQNSYTF.